Following are 17 T cell receptor beta chains from one sample sequenced in a study of blood T cell repertoires in COVID-19. Libraries were prepared by immunoSEQ multiplex PCR; TCRdb keeps only in-frame clonotypes and omits some of them. The table records 150,000 to 200,000 clones, about 87% of them present only once. Input material: peripheral blood. The receptors come from a man aged 35 to 55 with active or convalescent COVID-19.

The chain combines TRBV28 with TRBJ1-2; a weak D match, TRBD1 (6 bases). Germline V gene lookup returns CDR1 MDHEN and CDR2 SYDVKM. Trimming removed 2 bases at V and 5 bases at J, with 9 bases between. The CDR3 extends over 13 amino acids. CDR3: CASSLGGAYGYTF. Here the CDR3 DNA reads TGTGCCAGCAGTTTAGGGGGGGCGTATGGCTACACCTTC.

V usage is TRBV5-4 and J usage is TRBJ1-2; 7 bases fit TRBD1. The CDR3 consists of 16 residues. V lost 2 bases and J lost 6; bases outside the gene matches: 13. Germline CDR1 SGHNT, CDR2 YYREEE (reference sequence). This chain's CDR3 is CASSLIRGRGLDGYTF. The CDR3 DNA reads TGTGCCAGCAGCTTAATCCGCGGCAGGGGGTTGGATGGCTACACCTTC.

The chain uses TRBV19 and TRBJ2-3; 9 bases match TRBD1. From germline, CDR1 is LNHDA and CDR2 SQIVND (reference sequence). After removal of 5 bases from V and 6 bases from J, the junction contained 12 bases not matched to a gene. The CDR3 is 16 residues long. In DNA, the CDR3 is TGTGCCAGTAGTGAAAGGAGGACAGGGGCTCACGATACGCAGTATTTT. Its protein is CASSERRTGAHDTQYF.

Many counts were recorded for this clone. The CDR3 spells CAWKLDRHYGYTF. The DNA of the CDR3 is TGTGCCTGGAAACTGGACAGGCACTATGGCTACACCTTC. The chain uses TRBV30 and TRBJ1-2, with 7 bases lining up with TRBD1. V shed 4 bases, J shed 3 bases, and the junction held 5 bases outside the gene matches. The CDR3 has 13 amino acids. Germline CDR1 is GTSNPN and CDR2 is SVGIG (reference sequence).

This chain connects TRBV9 to TRBJ1-2; D remains unclear. CDR1 SGDLS and CDR2 YYNGEE come from the germline V gene. The ends were cut back, 0 bases at V and 5 bases at J, with 8 bases in the middle. CDR3 size: 13 residues. CDR3 region: CASSVDGGYGYTF. The CDR3 DNA reads TGTGCCAGCAGCGTAGACGGAGGTTATGGCTACACCTTC.

The CDR3 DNA sequence: TGTGCCAGCAGAAAACAGGGAGAGGGGGCTACCGAGCAGTACTTC. Amino acid sequence: CASRKQGEGATEQYF. The V gene is TRBV5-8, the J gene TRBJ2-7; 7 bases line up with TRBD1. This CDR3 has 15 amino acids. From germline, CDR1 is SGHTS and CDR2 YDEGEE. V lost 5 bases to trimming and J lost 6 bases; unmatched junction nucleotides: 14.

The rearrangement uses TRBV6-2 or TRBV6-3 and TRBJ2-7; 8 bases map to TRBD1. The CDR3 is 18 residues long. Germline-derived CDR1 and CDR2 are MNHEY and SVGEGT. Trimming removed 2 bases from V and 6 bases from J; junction bases left unmatched: 18. CDR3 region: CASSYTLILGQVICEQYF. In nucleotides, the CDR3 is TGTGCCAGCAGTTACACGCTCATTCTGGGACAGGTCATCTGCGAGCAGTACTTC.

In DNA form, the CDR3 reads TGTGCCAGCAGCTTAAACCTAAACACCGGGGAGCTGTTTTTT. Encoded protein: CASSLNLNTGELFF. This chain uses TRBV7-9 with TRBJ2-2; D call uncertain. Looked up from germline, CDR1 is SEHNR and CDR2 is FQNEAQ (reference sequence). The CDR3 loop spans 14 amino acids. V was clipped by 2 bases and J by 2 bases, with 6 bases between them.

This chain joins TRBV18 and TRBJ2-2; D not certain. V was trimmed by 3 bases and J by 10 bases, leaving 18 bases between them. The CDR3 length is 15 residues. Germline V gene data show CDR1 as KGHSH and CDR2 as LQKENI. CDR3 DNA sequence: TGTGCCAGCTCACCGACCTATACAGCTCTGGAGGAGCTGTTTTTT. Translating gives CASSPTYTALEELFF.

V gene TRBV6-2 or TRBV6-3 combines with J gene TRBJ2-2; 8 nucleotides agree with TRBD2. The trim removed 2 bases at V and 2 bases at J, leaving 13 bases unmatched. This CDR3 comprises 19 residues. Per the germline V gene, CDR1 is MNHEY and CDR2 is SVGEGT. In DNA form, the CDR3 reads TGTGCCAGCAGTTACCTCGGCGGGGGGCCCTCCCTTAACACCGGGGAGCTGTTTTTT. This encodes CASSYLGGGPSLNTGELFF.

The table lists this clone with a few counts. The chain uses TRBV4-2 and TRBJ1-1; 10 positions match TRBD1. V lost 0 bases, J lost 4 bases, and 5 bases stayed unmatched. Germline V gene lookup returns CDR1 LGHNA and CDR2 YNFKEQ. CDR3 size: 16 residues. In nucleotides, the CDR3 is TGTGCCAGCAGCCAAGATTTTGACAGGGGGCTCACTGAAGCTTTCTTT. This encodes CASSQDFDRGLTEAFF.

The V gene is TRBV3-1 (or the pseudogene TRBV3-2), the J gene TRBJ1-1; no clear D. Germline CDR1 reads LGHDT; CDR2 reads YNNKEL (reference sequence). The V end lost 0 bases, the J end lost 5 bases, and 16 bases lay between the germline ends. The CDR3 covers 16 residues. The CDR3: CASSQENILQRTEAFF. CDR3 coding DNA: TGTGCCAGCAGCCAAGAAAACATACTCCAGCGAACTGAAGCTTTCTTT.

The chain carries TRBV28 and TRBJ1-1; D not resolved. The V end lost 7 bases, the J end lost 0 bases, and 6 bases lay between the germline ends. The CDR3 has 12 amino acids. The V gene's germline CDR1 is MDHEN and CDR2 SYDVKM. CDR3 nucleotide sequence: TGTGCCAGCATATCAGTGAACACTGAAGCTTTCTTT. It encodes CASISVNTEAFF.

This clone was observed a few times. V gene TRBV6-2 or TRBV6-3 combines with J gene TRBJ2-7, with 7 nucleotides matching TRBD1. The trim removed 5 bases at V and 2 bases at J, leaving 6 bases unmatched. CDR3 size: 14 residues. CDR1 and CDR2 (germline): MNHEY, SVGEGT. CDR3 amino acids: CASSHPTGPYEQYF. The CDR3 coding sequence is TGTGCCAGCAGTCACCCGACAGGGCCCTACGAGCAGTACTTC.

The gene calls are TRBV28 and TRBJ2-7; possibly TRBD1 for D (6 bases). The CDR3 extends over 18 amino acids. Germline values: CDR1 MDHEN, CDR2 SYDVKM. Deletions cut 2 bases from V and 0 bases from J, with 20 bases between. CDR3 loop: CASSLGARGWGLSYEQYF. CDR3 in DNA: TGTGCCAGCAGTTTAGGGGCTCGGGGCTGGGGGCTCTCCTACGAGCAGTACTTC. The full variable domain, with the rest looked up from reference TRBV28 and TRBJ2-7, is DVKVTQSSRYLVKRTGEKVFLECVQDMDHENMFWYRQDPGLGLRLIYFSYDVKMKEKGDIPEGYSVSREKKERFSLILESASTNQTSMYLCASSLGARGWGLSYEQYFGPGTRLTVT.

This chain uses TRBV4-2 with TRBJ1-3; D possibly corresponds to TRBD1 (6 bases). The CDR3 length is 16 residues. Trimming took 2 bases from V and 4 from J, leaving 15 bases between them. Per germline, CDR1 LGHNA and CDR2 YNFKEQ. The CDR3 loop is CASSQPGAPGGNTIYF. The CDR3 DNA reads as TGTGCCAGCAGCCAACCAGGGGCCCCAGGCGGAAACACCATATATTTT.

V and J are TRBV5-4 and TRBJ2-7; D is undetermined. The V gene lost 3 bases and the J gene lost 1 base, with 5 bases spanning the gap. CDR3 length: 12 residues. Germline-derived CDR1 and CDR2 are SGHNT and YYREEE (reference sequence). CDR3 sequence: CASSSISYEQYF. DNA of the CDR3: TGTGCCAGCAGCTCAATTTCCTACGAGCAGTACTTC.